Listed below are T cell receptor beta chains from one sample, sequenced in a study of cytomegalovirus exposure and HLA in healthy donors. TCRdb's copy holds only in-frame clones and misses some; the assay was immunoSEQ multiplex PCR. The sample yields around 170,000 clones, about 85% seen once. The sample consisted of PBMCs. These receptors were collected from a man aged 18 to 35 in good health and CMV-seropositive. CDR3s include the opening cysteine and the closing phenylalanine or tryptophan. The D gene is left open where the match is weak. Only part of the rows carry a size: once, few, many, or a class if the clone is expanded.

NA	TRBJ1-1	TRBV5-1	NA	TGCGCCAGCAGGTTACAACCCCTTTTCGGACAGAACACTGAAGCTTTCTTT	CASRLQPLFGQNTEAFF
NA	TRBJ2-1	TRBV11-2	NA	TGTGCCAGCAGCTTAGAGGCGGGTGAGCAGTTCTTC	CASSLEAGEQFF
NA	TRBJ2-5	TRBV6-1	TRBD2	TGTGCCAGCAGTGACGGTAGCGGGGGGTCAGGGGAGACCCAGTACTTC	CASSDGSGGSGETQYF
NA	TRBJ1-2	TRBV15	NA	TGTGCCACCAGCAGAGACAGGGTCGCGCAGTATGGCTACACCTTC	CATSRDRVAQYGYTF
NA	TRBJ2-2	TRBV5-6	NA	TGTGCCAGCAGCTCGATTCCCGGACAGCTGAACACCGGGGAGCTGTTTTTT	CASSSIPGQLNTGELFF
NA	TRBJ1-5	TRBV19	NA	TGTGCCAGTAGTATCGAATCAGGGGTTAGCAATCAGCCCCAGCATTTT	CASSIESGVSNQPQHF
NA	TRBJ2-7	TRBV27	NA	TGTGCCAGCAGCTTAAAGGAGGGCGGTTTCGAGCAGTACTTC	CASSLKEGGFEQYF
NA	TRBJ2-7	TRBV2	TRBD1	TGTGCCAGCACCGCCGGGACAGGGAGCTACGAGCAGTACTTC	CASTAGTGSYEQYF
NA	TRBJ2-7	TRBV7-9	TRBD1	TGTGCCAGCAGCCCACCCGGGACAGGGGGTGCCGAGCAGTACTTC	CASSPPGTGGAEQYF
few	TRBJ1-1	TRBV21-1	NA	TGTGCCAGCAGCACCCTAAGACAGGGCAGGGACACTGAAGCTTTCTTT	CASSTLRQGRDTEAFF
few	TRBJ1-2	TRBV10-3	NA	TGTGCCATCAGTGAGTATACGGGAGAGTATGGCTACACCTTC	CAISEYTGEYGYTF
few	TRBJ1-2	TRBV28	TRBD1	TGTGCCAGCAGTTCCGGGACAGCTAACTATGGCTACACCTTC	CASSSGTANYGYTF
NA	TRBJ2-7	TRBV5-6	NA	TGTGCCAGCAGCACCCCCACAGGATACTACGAGCAGTACTTC	CASSTPTGYYEQYF
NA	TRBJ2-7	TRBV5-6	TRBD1	TGTGCCAGCTTCGACAGGGTTGCCTACGAGCAGTACTTC	CASFDRVAYEQYF
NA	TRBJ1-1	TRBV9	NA	TGTGCCAGCAGCGTAGCCAGGAACACTGAAGCTTTCTTT	CASSVARNTEAFF